A selection of T cell receptor beta chains follows, all from one sample in a study of T cell responses to AZD1222 COVID-19 vaccine. Sequencing used immunoSEQ multiplex PCR; TCRdb keeps in-frame clones, though not all of them. The table includes approximately 94,000 clones, 85% to 95% detected once. The sample here was peripheral blood, taken on day 0 of AZD1222 vaccination. All receptors come from an adult in good health. Both conserved end residues are part of each CDR3. A D gene is named only where the DNA matches it firmly. Size values are once, few and many counts, or a class for expanded clones, and some rows have none.

>-|TRBJ2-5|TRBV3-1/TRBV3-2|-
TGTGCCAGCAGCCTCCAAACGGAGACCCAGTACTTC
CASSLQTETQYF
>-|TRBJ2-7|TRBV10-1|-
TGCGCCAGCAGTGAGGGGGCAGGTAAGAACGAGCAGTACTTC
CASSEGAGKNEQYF
>once|TRBJ2-7|TRBV20-1|-
TGCAGTGCTAGTCCGGACACGAACGAGCAGTACTTC
CSASPDTNEQYF
>few|TRBJ2-5|TRBV28|-
TGTGCCAGCAGCCCTGGGGCTCTCGAAGAGACCCAGTACTTC
CASSPGALEETQYF
>-|TRBJ2-7|TRBV19|-
TGTGCCACCAGAGACGACGTCAGCAAAAAATACGAGCAGTACTTC
CATRDDVSKKYEQYF
>-|TRBJ2-3|TRBV11-3|TRBD1
TGTGCCAGCAGCTTAGAAGGGGGACAGGCCGACACAGATACGCAGTATTTT
CASSLEGGQADTDTQYF
>once|TRBJ1-3|TRBV5-1|-
TGCGCCAGCAGCTTGGAGAGCCCCGTCTCTGGAAACACCATATATTTT
CASSLESPVSGNTIYF
>once|TRBJ2-1|TRBV9|TRBD2
TGTGCCAGCAGCGTAGGAAACGGACTAGCGGATGAGCAGTTCTTC
CASSVGNGLADEQFF
>-|TRBJ1-1|TRBV7-9|-
TGTGCCAGCAGTTCTGGACGGGGAACAAACACTGAAGCTTTCTTT
CASSSGRGTNTEAFF
>once|TRBJ2-2|TRBV6-5|-
TGTGCCAGCCAGTACGACCATGGGGAGCTGTTTTTT
CASQYDHGELFF
>-|TRBJ1-5|TRBV30|-
TGTGCCTGGAGGGACGGTCCCAGTCAGCCCCAGCATTTT
CAWRDGPSQPQHF
>-|TRBJ1-1|TRBV7-3|-
TGTGCCAGCAGCTCCGGGGGGAACACTGAAGCTTTCTTT
CASSSGGNTEAFF
>-|TRBJ1-1|TRBV28|-
TGTGCCAGCAGTTGGTCGGGGGTAATTAGGTACACTGAAGCTTTCTTT
CASSWSGVIRYTEAFF
>-|TRBJ2-7|TRBV6-5|-
TGTGCCAGCAGCCCCCGGACCTACGAGCAGTACTTC
CASSPRTYEQYF
>-|TRBJ2-7|TRBV7-3|-
TGTGCCAGCAGCTTAAGTGAAGGTCCTATCTACGAGCAGTACTTC
CASSLSEGPIYEQYF
>medium-sized|TRBJ2-7|TRBV30|-
TGTGCCTGGACCATTGGAGGGCCAGGACGCTACGAGCAGTACTTC
CAWTIGGPGRYEQYF
>-|TRBJ1-2|TRBV7-6|TRBD1
TGTGCCAGCAGCCCTCGACAGGGTGGCGCTGGCTACACCTTC
CASSPRQGGAGYTF
>-|TRBJ2-2|TRBV30|-
TGTGCCTGGAACTCTCTCGACAGGCTTTCCACCGGGGAGCTGTTTTTT
CAWNSLDRLSTGELFF
>-|TRBJ2-5|TRBV29-1|-
TGCAGCGTTGAAGTCGGTGGAGAGACCCAGTACTTC
CSVEVGGETQYF
>few|TRBJ2-6|TRBV13|TRBD2
TGTGCCAGCAGCTTAGTTGTAGGGACTAGTAACGCCTCTGGGGCCAACGTCCTGACTTTC
CASSLVVGTSNASGANVLTF
>-|TRBJ2-1|TRBV4-2|-
TGTGCCAGCAGCCAAGCCGGAAACAATGAGCAGTTCTTC
CASSQAGNNEQFF
>-|TRBJ1-5|TRBV7-2|-
TGTGCCAGCAGCTCGGGGGGGGCGAGTGCTCAGCCCCAGCATTTT
CASSSGGASAQPQHF
>-|TRBJ1-1|TRBV28|TRBD1
TGTGCCATAGCGTCGTATGGGACAGGGATGAACACTGAAGCTTTCTTT
CAIASYGTGMNTEAFF
>-|TRBJ1-5|TRBV2|TRBD1
TGTGCCAGAGTCGAATCTCGTTGCGGGGACAGGTGGAGGATGAGGGGTCAGCCCCAGCATTTT
CARVESRCGDRWRMRGQPQHF
>-|TRBJ2-1|TRBV3-1/TRBV3-2|-
TGTGCCAGCAGCCAACGTCCTGCGGGAACCTACAATGAGCAGTTCTTC
CASSQRPAGTYNEQFF